A single sample gave rise to the 23 T cell receptor beta chains below, sequenced in a study of T cells in Graves' hyperthyroidism and ophthalmopathy. RNA transcripts were the template for amplifying TCR beta CDR3 regions. An initial round of RT-PCR targeting the TCR CDR3 relied on the HTBI primer set. TCRdb used MiXCR to reprocess the multiplex PCR reads, holding one entry per CDR3 protein. The data contain roughly 710,000 distinct CDR3 sequences, just over 35% of them singletons. Sequences were obtained from blood. The receptors here all came from a woman in her thirties or forties with Graves' hyperthyroidism.

V is TRBV20-1 and J is TRBJ1-3; D gene unclear. V shed 6 bases and J shed 8 bases, with 14 bases lying between them. CDR1 and CDR2 from the germline V gene are DFQATT and SNEGSKA (reference sequence). The CDR3 totals 12 residues. CDR3 sequence (DNA): TGCAGTGCACAGACGGAGGGCCACACCATATATTTT. Translated: CSAQTEGHTIYF.

This clonotype appeared a few times. The J gene is TRBJ2-5, the V gene TRBV19, with D unclear. The germline gives CDR1 LNHDA, CDR2 SQIVND (reference sequence). CDR3 length equals 15 residues. V was clipped by 5 bases and J by 1 base, with 14 bases between them. The CDR3 coding sequence is TGTGCCAGTAGTCCCATGATCGGATTCCAAGAGACCCAGTACTTC. Translated, it gives CASSPMIGFQETQYF.

The genes are TRBV20-1 and TRBJ1-4; weak D call: TRBD1 (6 bases). The CDR3 covers 13 residues. Trimming took off 0 bases at V and 7 bases at J, with 9 bases between the two ends. CDR1 is DFQATT and CDR2 is SNEGSKA in the germline V gene (reference sequence). The CDR3 bases are TGCAGTGCTAGAGACGGGGGCGGTGAAAAACTGTTTTTT. Amino acids: CSARDGGGEKLFF.

This clonotype was picked up many times. The V call is TRBV19, the J call TRBJ1-4; TRBD1 matches at 9 bases. The CDR3 is 16 amino acids. Germline assignment: CDR1 LNHDA and CDR2 SQIVND (reference sequence). Trimming cost V 7 bases and J 8 bases; bases outside gene matches: 14. The CDR3 DNA reads TGTGCCAGTACCCCTCCGGACAGGGGACGGGTCGAAAAACTGTTTTTT. Protein product: CASTPPDRGRVEKLFF. Drawing the rest from reference TRBV19 and TRBJ1-4, the complete variable domain is DGGITQSPKYLFRKEGQNVTLSCEQNLNHDAMYWYRQDPGQGLRLIYYSQIVNDFQKGDIAEGYSVSREKKESFPLTVTSAQKNPTAFYLCASTPPDRGRVEKLFFGSGTQLSVL.

V is TRBV6-1 and J is TRBJ1-5; 12 positions agree with TRBD1. Germline assignment: CDR1 MNHNS and CDR2 SASEGT. The CDR3 is 16 amino acids. The V and J ends lost 6 bases and 3 bases, in that order; junction bases with no gene match: 6. CDR3 region: CASRGTGGRNNQPQHF. In DNA, the CDR3 is TGTGCCAGCAGGGGGACAGGGGGCAGGAACAATCAGCCCCAGCATTTT.

The chain employs TRBV29-1 and TRBJ1-3; no clear D gene. V was trimmed by 3 bases and J by 7 bases, leaving 10 bases between them. Germline-derived CDR1 and CDR2 are SQVTM and ANQGSEA. The CDR3 length is 12 residues. The CDR3 protein is CSVDDGWNTIYF. CDR3 DNA sequence: TGCAGCGTTGACGACGGGTGGAACACCATATATTTT.

This clonotype showed up many times. CDR3 nucleotides: TGCAGTGTCCTAGGGGGGGGGACAACTCAGCCCCAGCATTTT. This encodes CSVLGGGTTQPQHF. J is TRBJ1-5 and V is TRBV20-1, with TRBD1 as a possible D gene (6 bases). This CDR3 region has 14 residues. CDR1 and CDR2 from the germline V gene are DFQATT and SNEGSKA (reference sequence). Trimming removed 7 bases at V and 6 bases at J, with 19 bases between.

As to this clonotype: A single base separates this from a much larger clone, so it may be a read error. Here the CDR3 omits its conserved ending phenylalanine or tryptophan, so a read error is the likely source. The rearrangement joins TRBV9 to TRBJ1-2; D gene unclear. With 0 bases removed from V and 8 bases from J, the gap between germline ends came to 17 bases. CDR1 is SGDLS and CDR2 is YYNGEE in the germline V gene. This CDR3 contains 15 residues. The CDR3 coding sequence is TGTGCCAGCAGCGTAGCTAATCTAGGCCCAATGGGCTACACCTCC. Amino acids: CASSVANLGPMGYTS.

The chain combines TRBV7-2 with TRBJ1-1; D perhaps matches TRBD1 (5 bases). CDR1 is SGHTA, CDR2 FQGNSA, per germline. The germline V and J ends were trimmed by 8 bases and 1 base, with 8 bases remaining between them. The CDR3 contains 12 residues. CDR3 amino acids: CASGAENTEAFF. The DNA of the CDR3 is TGTGCCAGCGGGGCGGAGAACACTGAAGCTTTCTTT.

This clonotype occurred a few times. The chain uses TRBV6-1 and TRBJ2-7; TRBD1 might be the D (5 bases). This CDR3 is 14 amino acids long. Germline loops: CDR1 MNHNS, CDR2 SASEGT. Trimming left V 7 bases short and J 0 bases short, with 13 bases between. CDR3 sequence reads: CASTSTDSSYEQYF. The CDR3 nucleotides are TGTGCCAGCACTTCGACCGACAGCTCCTACGAGCAGTACTTC.

The table lists this clonotype with many counts. V and J are TRBV7-9 and TRBJ2-2; perhaps TRBD2 as D (5 bases). Trimming pared 7 bases from V and 5 bases from J, leaving 14 bases between. The CDR3 consists of 14 residues. Germline-derived CDR1 and CDR2 are SEHNR and FQNEAQ (reference sequence). CDR3 in amino acids: CASILVGETGELFF. CDR3 bases: TGTGCCAGCATCCTCGTCGGGGAAACCGGGGAGCTGTTTTTT. The full variable domain, completed using reference TRBV7-9 and TRBJ2-2, is DTGVSQNPRHKITKRGQNVTFRCDPISEHNRLYWYRQTLGQGPEFLTYFQNEAQLEKSRLLSDRFSAERPKGSFSTLEIQRTEQGDSAMYLCASILVGETGELFFGEGSRLTVL.

A few counts support this clonotype. This sequence joins TRBV4-1 and TRBJ1-1; TRBD1 matches 12 bases. The CDR3 runs to 14 residues. Germline V gene data show CDR1 as MGHRA and CDR2 as YSYEKL. V shed 7 bases, J shed 10 bases, and the junction held 10 bases outside the gene matches. CDR3 sequence (DNA): TGCGCCAGCAACCCGGCTGGGACAGGGGGCTTAGCTTTCTTT. Amino acids: CASNPAGTGGLAFF.

This clonotype was detected only a few times. The chain combines TRBV13 with TRBJ1-1; the D is unclear. The CDR3 is 15 residues long. The ends were cut back, 5 bases at V and 0 bases at J, with 13 bases in the middle. Germline assignment: CDR1 PRHDT and CDR2 FYEKMQ (reference sequence). CDR3 bases: TGTGCCAGCAGCCGAAACCTTCGGGTGAACACTGAAGCTTTCTTT. This translates into CASSRNLRVNTEAFF.

The chain is built from TRBV24-1 and TRBJ2-2; 8 nucleotides agree with TRBD2. V was pared by 4 bases and J by 6 bases, with 6 bases of the junction left unmatched. CDR3 length equals 15 residues. CDR1 is KGHDR, CDR2 SFDVKD, per germline. The CDR3 bases are TGTGCCACCAGTGAGGCGGGGGGAGTCCCCGGGGAGCTGTTTTTT. The encoded protein is CATSEAGGVPGELFF.

This chain joins TRBV19 and TRBJ2-7, with D possibly TRBD1 on 8 matching bases. Germline CDR1 and CDR2: LNHDA and SQIVND (reference sequence). The V gene lost 9 bases and the J gene lost 5 bases, with 35 bases spanning the gap. The CDR3 is made up of 19 amino acids. The DNA of the CDR3 is TGTGCCAGGAAGGGGGGTAAAGGGGGGGTAGGGACAGGATTCCACGAGCAGTACTTC. Protein: CARKGGKGGVGTGFHEQYF.

The sample holds a few counts of this clonotype. V is TRBV20-1 and J is TRBJ2-5, with 7 bases matching TRBD2. The germline V gene encodes CDR1 DFQATT and CDR2 SNEGSKA (reference sequence). After removal of 0 bases from V and 3 bases from J, the junction contained 1 base not matched to a gene. This CDR3 region has 13 residues. CDR3 sequence (DNA): TGCAGTGCTAGAGAAGCGGGGAAAGAGACCCAGTACTTC. Protein sequence: CSAREAGKETQYF.

The rearrangement joins TRBV5-1 to TRBJ1-5; possible D gene TRBD1, 5 bases. Germline V gives CDR1 SGHRS, CDR2 YFSETQ. This CDR3 spans 16 amino acids. Trimming pared 4 bases from V and 0 bases from J, leaving 14 bases between. CDR3 amino acids: CASSQPRDSSNQPQHF. DNA for the CDR3: TGCGCCAGCAGCCAACCCCGCGACAGTAGCAATCAGCCCCAGCATTTT.

This chain links TRBV7-2 with TRBJ1-1, with a tentative D call TRBD1 (6 bases). Germline-derived CDR1 and CDR2 are SGHTA and FQGNSA. V was clipped by 1 base and J by 1 base, with 19 bases between them. The CDR3 sequence is 18 residues long. The CDR3, as DNA: TGTGCCAGCAGCTTAGATAGCGTATTCTGGGACACGAACACTGAAGCTTTCTTT. It codes for CASSLDSVFWDTNTEAFF.

The chain combines TRBV2 with TRBJ2-7; no clear D. Germline values: CDR1 SNHLY, CDR2 FYNNEI. Deletions cut 5 bases from V and 2 bases from J, with 13 bases between. This CDR3 is built from 14 residues. The CDR3 sequence: CASSLGLGTYEQYF. The DNA for the CDR3 is TGTGCCAGCAGTTTAGGCCTCGGCACCTACGAGCAGTACTTC.

Ten or more counts support this clonotype. The chain's CDR3 is CASRPGLIYEQYF. The DNA of the CDR3 is TGTGCCAGCCGCCCTGGGCTGATCTACGAGCAGTACTTC. This sequence joins TRBV11-3 and TRBJ2-7, with D unresolved. Germline assignment: CDR1 SGHNT and CDR2 YENEEA. V was pared by 8 bases and J by 3 bases, with 14 bases between. The CDR3 loop spans 13 amino acids. Drawing the rest from reference TRBV11-3 and TRBJ2-7, the complete variable domain is EAGVVQSPRYKIIEKKQPVAFWCNPISGHNTLYWYLQNLGQGPELLIRYENEEAVDDSQLPKDRFSAERLKGVDSTLKIQPAELGDSAVYLCASRPGLIYEQYFGPGTRLTVT.

The J gene is TRBJ1-2, the V gene TRBV20-1, with D possibly being TRBD1 (6 bases). Germline CDR1 and CDR2: DFQATT and SNEGSKA (reference sequence). There are 12 residues in the CDR3. CDR3 in amino acids: CSADTGSLGYTF. The CDR3 DNA reads as TGCAGCGCCGATACAGGGAGTTTGGGCTACACCTTC.

This clonotype was seen repeatedly, ten times or more. The chain combines TRBV2 with TRBJ2-5, with 12 bases fitting TRBD2. Germline V gene sequence: CDR1 SNHLY, CDR2 FYNNEI. The V and J ends lost 5 bases and 6 bases, in that order; junction bases with no gene match: 13. This CDR3 is 17 amino acids long. As DNA, the CDR3 is TGTGCCAGCAGTCCAGCTCCTCTAGCGGGGGGGCCCCAGACCCAGTACTTC. Its protein product is CASSPAPLAGGPQTQYF. Using reference TRBV2 and TRBJ2-5 for the parts outside the CDR3, the full variable domain is EPEVTQTPSHQVTQMGQEVILRCVPISNHLYFYWYRQILGQKVEFLVSFYNNEISEKSEIFDDQFSVERPDGSNFTLKIRSTKLEDSAMYFCASSPAPLAGGPQTQYFGPGTRLLVL.

The table lists this clonotype with a few counts. This sequence joins TRBV7-2 and TRBJ1-1, with D tentatively TRBD1 (5 bases). The V end lost 3 bases, the J end lost 6 bases, and 14 bases lay between the germline ends. This CDR3 contains 14 residues. Germline V lookup: CDR1 SGHTA, CDR2 FQGNSA. The CDR3 is CASSLDWDGSEAFF. DNA for the CDR3: TGTGCCAGCAGCTTGGACTGGGACGGCTCTGAAGCTTTCTTT.